This T cell receptor beta chain was observed in a study of siplizumab effects on memory and regulatory T cells. The study's findings and limits: In the presence of siplizumab, alloreactive sequences traceable to unstimulated CD4+ memory cells were significantly reduced. Unstimulated naive T cells seemed to show more diversity than memory cells did, and they also seemed to be among the major contributors to the alloresponse. Just a small share of alloreactive clones was traced back to unstimulated subsets.

TCR templates, 75,000 to 100,000 per sample, were assayed. Profiled with immunoSEQ multiplex PCR; TCRdb holds only in-frame clones, not every one. Among about 80,000 clones listed, 95% were seen once. Trimming pared 5 bases from V and 6 bases from J, leaving 14 bases between. This CDR3 comprises 13 residues. Germline assignment: CDR1 SGHNT and CDR2 YENEEA. Concerning this clone itself: What it recognizes is unknown.

J is TRBJ2-7 and V is TRBV11-3, with no clear D. This TCR was sampled from a human donor in good health. The sample consisted of CD8+ T cells sorted from blood. CDR3 region: CASSGIGEAEQYF. DNA of the CDR3: TGTGCCAGCAGCGGGATAGGAGAGGCCGAGCAGTACTTC.